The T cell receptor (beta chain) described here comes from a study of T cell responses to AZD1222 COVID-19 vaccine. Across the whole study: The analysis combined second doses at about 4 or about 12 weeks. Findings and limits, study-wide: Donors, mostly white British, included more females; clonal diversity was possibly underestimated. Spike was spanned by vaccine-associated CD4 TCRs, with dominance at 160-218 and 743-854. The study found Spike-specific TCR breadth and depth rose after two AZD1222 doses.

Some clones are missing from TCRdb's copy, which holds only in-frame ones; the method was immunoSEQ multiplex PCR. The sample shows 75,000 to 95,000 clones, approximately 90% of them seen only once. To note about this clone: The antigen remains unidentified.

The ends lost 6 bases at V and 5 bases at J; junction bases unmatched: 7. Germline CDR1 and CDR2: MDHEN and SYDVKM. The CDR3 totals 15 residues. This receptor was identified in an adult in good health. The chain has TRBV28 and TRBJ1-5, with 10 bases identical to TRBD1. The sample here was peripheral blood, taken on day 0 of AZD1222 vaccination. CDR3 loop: CASRATGGAYQPQHF. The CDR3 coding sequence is TGTGCCAGCAGGGCGACAGGGGGCGCCTATCAGCCCCAGCATTTT.